This TCR beta chain derives from a study of T cell responses to AZD1222 COVID-19 vaccine. Study-level results: Unmutated variant regions reportedly attract nearly half of all spike-specific TCRs.

Concerning this clone itself: No antigen is known for it.

With 4 bases removed from V and 2 bases from J, the gap between germline ends came to 14 bases. This CDR3 region has 15 residues. Germline loops: CDR1 SGHAT, CDR2 FQDESV (reference sequence). Some clones are missing from TCRdb's copy, which holds only in-frame ones; the method was immunoSEQ multiplex PCR. Of 150,000 to 200,000 clones in the sample, over 90% were seen once. V is TRBV11-1 and J is TRBJ1-1, with D maybe TRBD1 (6 bases). This sequence was found in an adult in good health. The sequences come from peripheral blood, collected on day 0 of AZD1222 vaccination. CDR3 DNA: TGTGCCAGCAGCTCTGACAGGTCTTTCAACACTGAAGCTTTCTTT. Its protein product is CASSSDRSFNTEAFF. Full variable domain (outside the CDR3, taken from reference TRBV11-1 and TRBJ1-1): EAEVAQSPRYKITEKSQAVAFWCDPISGHATLYWYRQILGQGPELLVQFQDESVVDDSQLPKDRFSAERLKGVDSTLKIQPAELGDSAMYLCASSSDRSFNTEAFFGQGTRLTVV.